This T cell receptor beta chain was captured in a study of blood T cell repertoires in COVID-19. Turning to the study itself: The United States, Italy and Spain were the sources of the acute and convalescent COVID-19 samples. From T cells, B-cell-depleted T cells, or PBMCs came the material, which was cDNA or gDNA.

This clone was seen a few times. The junction does not match germline at one end; this may be a read error. Authors' processing steps: Reference gene primer amplification in the assay estimated nucleated cell counts. Generated by immunoSEQ multiplex PCR, the TCRdb table keeps only in-frame clones and is missing some. From that table come the V and J calls and clone size; the DNA was used to work out D and trimming. Seen here are about 90,000 clones, approximately 77% observed once, and the top ten hold roughly a tenth. The CDR3 contains 8 residues. Sequenced material: peripheral blood. The V and J genes are TRBV23-1 and TRBJ1-3; D unresolved. TRBV23-1 is marked as an open reading frame, function uncertain. This receptor was identified in a woman older than 75 with acute or convalescent COVID-19. The CDR3 is CASSQSIF. For the CDR3, the DNA is TGCGCCAGCAGTCAATCCATCTTT.